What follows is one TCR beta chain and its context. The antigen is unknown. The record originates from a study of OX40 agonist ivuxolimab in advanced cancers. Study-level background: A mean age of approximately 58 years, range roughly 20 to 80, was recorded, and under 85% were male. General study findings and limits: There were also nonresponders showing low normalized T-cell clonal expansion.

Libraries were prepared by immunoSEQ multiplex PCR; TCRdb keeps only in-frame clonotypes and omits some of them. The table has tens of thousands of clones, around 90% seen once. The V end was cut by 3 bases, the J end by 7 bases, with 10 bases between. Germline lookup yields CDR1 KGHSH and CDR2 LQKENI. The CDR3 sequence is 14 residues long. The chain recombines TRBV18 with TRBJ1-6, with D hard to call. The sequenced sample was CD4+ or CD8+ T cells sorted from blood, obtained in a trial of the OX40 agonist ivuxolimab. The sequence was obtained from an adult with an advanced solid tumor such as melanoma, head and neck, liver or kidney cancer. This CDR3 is CASSPVTVNSPLHF. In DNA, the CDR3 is TGTGCCAGCTCACCCGTCACAGTAAATTCACCCCTCCACTTT.